The present entry profiles one T cell receptor beta chain with its context. Its cognate antigen is unknown. Sequencing used immunoSEQ multiplex PCR; TCRdb keeps in-frame clones, though not all of them. Seen here are under 1,100,000 clones, around 75% observed once, and the top ten hold approximately 1.5%. These data belong to a study of shared clonotypes between healthy human individuals. All participating donors were Caucasian adults from Nashville, Tennessee. Negatively enriched CD4+ T cells were divided by CD45RA into naive and memory. Study conclusions and caveats: Limitation of the genetic and exposure-history diversity represented came from the few donors.

Sequencing was done on a sample of memory CD4+ T cells sorted from blood. Subset denoted: CD45RA-negative fraction. This TCR was sampled from a man younger than 30 in good health.

CDR3 in DNA: TGTGCCAGCAGCCCCGACAGCGCGAACACCGGGGAGCTGTTTTTT. Its translation: CASSPDSANTGELFF. The rearrangement joins TRBV5-4 to TRBJ2-2; the D gene is possibly TRBD1 (5 bases). V dropped 4 bases and J dropped 0 bases, with 10 bases sitting between them. Germline CDR1 SGHNT, CDR2 YYREEE (reference sequence). The CDR3 has 15 residues.